Below, 2 T cell receptor beta chains from the same sample are listed, as sequenced in a study of blood T cell repertoires in COVID-19. Using immunoSEQ multiplex PCR, the repertoire was profiled, and TCRdb retains in-frame clones only, with some absent. The data hold 76,000 or so clones, with 70% to 90% observed a single time. The specimen sequenced was peripheral blood. The source of these receptors is a man aged 25 to 45 with acute or convalescent COVID-19.

This clone was picked up one time. V and J are TRBV15 and TRBJ2-7, with 15 positions matching TRBD2. V lost 4 bases to trimming and J lost 6 bases; unmatched junction nucleotides: 4. Germline loops: CDR1 LNHNV, CDR2 YYDKDF (reference sequence). The CDR3 is 15 amino acids. The CDR3 protein is CATSTTGLAGGEQYF. The CDR3 DNA sequence: TGTGCCACCAGCACTACGGGACTAGCGGGAGGCGAGCAGTACTTC.

The V and J genes are TRBV2 and TRBJ1-1; unclear D gene. In germline, CDR1 is SNHLY, CDR2 FYNNEI. The V end was cut by 7 bases, the J end by 7 bases, with 22 bases between. CDR3 size: 15 residues. CDR3 loop: CASTSGLRENVEAFF. For the CDR3, the DNA is TGTGCCAGCACTTCGGGGTTACGGGAGAATGTTGAAGCTTTCTTT.